The 14 T cell receptor beta chains reported below all come from one sample, sequenced in a study of somatic mutations in cytotoxic T cells in rheumatoid arthritis. TCRdb keeps only in-frame clones here, not all; method: immunoSEQ multiplex PCR. This sample has roughly 13,000 clones, with around 72% found just once. The sequencing input was CD8+ T cells sorted from blood. Receptors originate from an adult with rheumatoid arthritis.

The CDR3 region has the DNA TGTGCCAGCAGCCCGATAGGGGGAGCTACACCTGGAAACACCATATATTTT. It codes for CASSPIGGATPGNTIYF. The chain recombines TRBV9 with TRBJ1-3; D is possibly TRBD1 (6 bases). CDR3 length equals 17 residues. Germline CDR1 and CDR2: SGDLS and YYNGEE. The V end was cut by 4 bases, the J end by 2 bases, with 19 bases between. Variable domain in full (rest from reference TRBV9 and TRBJ1-3): DSGVTQTPKHLITATGQRVTLRCSPRSGDLSVYWYQQSLDQGLQFLIQYYNGEERAKGNILERFSAQQFPDLHSELNLSSLELGDSALYFCASSPIGGATPGNTIYFGEGSWLTVV.

The V and J genes are TRBV6-5 and TRBJ1-2; no clear D gene. V was pared by 2 bases and J by 6 bases, with 13 bases between. CDR1 is MNHEY, CDR2 SVGAGI, per germline. This CDR3 has 14 amino acids. CDR3 DNA sequence: TGTGCCAGCAGTTACAACTCCTTCGGAGATGGCTACACCTTC. This encodes CASSYNSFGDGYTF.

This chain joins TRBV10-2 and TRBJ2-7, with 9 bases identical to TRBD2. Trimming took 7 bases from V and 7 from J; bases not matched to a gene: 11. CDR1 WSHSY and CDR2 SAAADI come from the germline V gene. This CDR3 contains 14 residues. Here the CDR3 DNA reads TGCGCCAGCAACCCGGGACTAGCACCTACGGAGCAGTACTTC. Protein sequence: CASNPGLAPTEQYF.

The V and J genes are TRBV6-5 and TRBJ1-6, with TRBD1 as a possible D gene (5 bases). CDR1 and CDR2 (germline): MNHEY, SVGAGI. V lost 2 bases to trimming and J lost 8 bases, with 10 bases between them. This CDR3 contains 14 residues. CDR3 sequence reads: CASSYTGVDSPLHF. The CDR3 DNA follows: TGTGCCAGCAGTTACACGGGGGTTGATTCACCCCTCCACTTT.

This clone was observed a single time. The rearrangement joins TRBV5-4 to TRBJ2-5, with TRBD2 matching over 7 bases. The germline gives CDR1 SGHNT, CDR2 YYREEE (reference sequence). With V trimmed by 3 bases and J by 4 bases, 9 bases remained unmatched. The CDR3 totals 15 residues. For the CDR3, the DNA is TGTGCCAGCAGCTGGGGCCCAGCGGGATCAGAGACCCAGTACTTC. Encoded protein: CASSWGPAGSETQYF.

This clone was observed once. The rearrangement uses TRBV4-2 and TRBJ1-6; 9 bases are shared with TRBD1. The germline V gene has CDR1 LGHNA and CDR2 YNFKEQ. Unmatched junction bases numbered 8, after V lost 4 bases and J lost 10 bases. The CDR3 loop spans 15 amino acids. The CDR3 here is CASSPSDRGGSPLHF. The CDR3, as DNA: TGTGCCAGCAGCCCCTCGGACAGGGGTGGGTCACCCCTCCACTTT.

This chain links TRBV5-6 with TRBJ2-7; 8 bases fit TRBD1. This CDR3 is 14 amino acids long. Germline V gene lookup returns CDR1 SGHDT and CDR2 YYEEEE. Trimming removed 3 bases from V and 2 bases from J; junction bases left unmatched: 4. This chain's CDR3 is CASSSQGAAYEQYF. The CDR3 DNA is TGTGCCAGCAGCTCCCAGGGGGCGGCCTACGAGCAGTACTTC.

The chain employs TRBV7-9 and TRBJ2-1, with 12 bases matching TRBD2. Per germline, CDR1 SEHNR and CDR2 FQNEAQ (reference sequence). The CDR3 runs 18 residues. V was clipped by 5 bases and J by 5 bases; unmatched bases: 13. The CDR3: CASSLTHLAGGPNNEQFF. CDR3 in DNA: TGTGCCAGCAGCCTCACACACCTAGCGGGAGGGCCCAACAATGAGCAGTTCTTC.

The chain links TRBV6-5 to TRBJ1-1; D unclear. Germline V lookup: CDR1 MNHEY, CDR2 SVGAGI. This CDR3 has 15 residues. V dropped 8 bases and J dropped 3 bases, with 19 bases sitting between them. CDR3 in amino acids: CASWLTANGDTEAFF. The DNA of the CDR3 is TGTGCCAGCTGGTTGACGGCCAACGGAGACACTGAAGCTTTCTTT.

The genes are TRBV9 and TRBJ2-1; weak D call: TRBD1 (6 bases). From germline, CDR1 is SGDLS and CDR2 YYNGEE. Trimming pared 7 bases from V and 6 bases from J, leaving 8 bases between. The CDR3 is 11 amino acids. In DNA, the CDR3 is TGTGCCAGCGGGGGCCGCAATGAGCAGTTCTTC. Encoded protein: CASGGRNEQFF.

The V call is TRBV7-8, the J call TRBJ2-2; D might be TRBD1 (6 bases). V lost 7 bases, J lost 1 base, and 16 bases lay in between. The V gene's germline CDR1 is SGHVS and CDR2 FQNEAQ. The CDR3 is 16 residues long. The CDR3 sequence is CASTHPLTGNTGELFF. CDR3 coding DNA: TGTGCCAGCACCCACCCACTGACAGGGAACACCGGGGAGCTGTTTTTT.

The V gene is TRBV29-1, the J gene TRBJ2-7, with no clear D. There are 11 residues in the CDR3. Trimming left V 6 bases short and J 4 bases short, with 10 bases between. The germline V gene encodes CDR1 SQVTM and CDR2 ANQGSEA. Written as DNA, the CDR3 is TGCAGCGTCCTGACTGGATACGAGCAGTACTTC. Its protein product is CSVLTGYEQYF.

The chain joins TRBV10-2 to TRBJ2-1; D perhaps matches TRBD2 (6 bases). CDR3 length: 10 amino acids. Per germline, CDR1 WSHSY and CDR2 SAAADI. CDR3 nucleotides: TGCGCAAGCGGGTACGATGAGCAGTTCTTC. As protein: CASGYDEQFF.

This chain connects TRBV27 to TRBJ1-2; 7 bases are a match to TRBD1. Germline CDR1 is MNHEY and CDR2 is SMNVEV (reference sequence). The V gene end was trimmed by 5 bases and the J gene end by 1 base; junction bases not matched to a gene: 7. The CDR3 runs 15 residues. The CDR3: CASSPNTGVNYGYTF. The CDR3 nucleotides are TGTGCCAGCAGTCCTAATACAGGGGTTAACTATGGCTACACCTTC.